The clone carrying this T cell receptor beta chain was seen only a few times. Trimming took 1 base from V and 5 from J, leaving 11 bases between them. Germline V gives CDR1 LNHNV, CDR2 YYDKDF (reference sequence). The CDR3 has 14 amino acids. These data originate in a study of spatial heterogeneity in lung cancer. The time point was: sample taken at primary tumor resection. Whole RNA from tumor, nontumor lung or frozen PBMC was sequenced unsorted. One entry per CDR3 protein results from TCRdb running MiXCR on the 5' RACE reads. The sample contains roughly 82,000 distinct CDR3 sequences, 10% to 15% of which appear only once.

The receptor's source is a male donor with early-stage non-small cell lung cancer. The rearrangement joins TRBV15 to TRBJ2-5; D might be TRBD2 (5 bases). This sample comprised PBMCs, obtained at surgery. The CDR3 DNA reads TGTGCCACCAGCAGAGCGGGGTCAGAGGAGACCCAGTACTTC. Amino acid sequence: CATSRAGSEETQYF.